These T cell receptor beta chains were read from a single sample in a study of OX40 agonist ivuxolimab in advanced cancers. The method was immunoSEQ multiplex PCR; TCRdb's version includes in-frame clones alone and lacks a portion of them. The sample includes 71,000 or so clones, around nine tenths seen only once; the top ten take over 0.6%. The specimen comprised CD4+ or CD8+ T cells sorted from blood, sampled in a trial of the OX40 agonist ivuxolimab. The receptors originated from an adult with an advanced solid tumor such as melanoma, head and neck, liver or kidney cancer. The CDR3 runs from the conserved cysteine through the conserved F or W. D genes are given only for firm matches. Clone size appears in some rows only: once, few, many, or a class for an expanded clone.

D	V	J	size	CDR3	DNA
.	TRBV6-5	TRBJ1-1	.	CASSELAVTEAFF	TGTGCCAGCAGTGAATTGGCCGTCACTGAAGCTTTCTTT
.	TRBV9	TRBJ1-1	.	CASSFTGTHTEAFF	TGTGCCAGCAGCTTCACCGGGACGCACACTGAAGCTTTCTTT
.	TRBV6-6	TRBJ2-2	.	CASGGNTGELFF	TGTGCCAGCGGAGGGAACACCGGGGAGCTGTTTTTT
.	TRBV2	TRBJ1-6	.	CASKGEENSPLHF	TGTGCCAGCAAGGGGGAGGAGAATTCACCCCTCCACTTT
.	TRBV5-8	TRBJ1-5	.	CASSFEGYSNQPQHF	TGTGCCAGCAGCTTTGAAGGGTATAGCAATCAGCCCCAGCATTTT
TRBD1	TRBV6-6	TRBJ1-1	.	CASSYSSDREAFF	TGTGCCAGCAGTTACTCGTCGGACAGGGAAGCTTTCTTT
TRBD1	TRBV5-4	TRBJ1-2	.	CASSLGAGGQGVRGYTF	TGTGCCAGCAGCTTGGGCGCCGGGGGACAGGGGGTTCGTGGCTACACCTTC
TRBD1	TRBV2	TRBJ1-2	.	CASEGQGRTYGYTF	TGTGCCAGCGAGGGACAGGGGAGGACCTATGGCTACACCTTC
.	TRBV23-1	TRBJ2-1	.	CASSPLSGEVTNEQFF	TGCGCCAGCAGTCCCCTATCCGGGGAGGTAACCAATGAGCAGTTCTTC
TRBD1	TRBV19	TRBJ1-4	.	CASSPPAGGREKLFF	TGTGCCAGTAGTCCCCCGGCAGGGGGCAGGGAAAAACTGTTTTTT
.	TRBV18	TRBJ2-7	.	CASSPRTEGEQYF	TGTGCCAGCTCACCACGGACAGAAGGCGAGCAGTACTTC
.	TRBV5-8	TRBJ1-2	.	CASKLYSNYGYTF	TGTGCCAGCAAGTTATATTCTAACTATGGCTACACCTTC
.	TRBV9	TRBJ2-1	.	CASSVDFNRGEQFF	TGTGCCAGCAGCGTGGACTTCAATCGGGGTGAGCAGTTCTTC
.	TRBV30	TRBJ1-1	.	CAWSRQANTEAFF	TGTGCCTGGAGTCGACAGGCGAACACTGAAGCTTTCTTT
.	TRBV2	TRBJ2-1	once	CASSSSARGNEQFF	TGTGCCAGCAGTTCTAGCGCCCGGGGCAATGAGCAGTTCTTC
.	TRBV6-1	TRBJ2-3	.	CASSARAGTSTDTQYF	TGTGCCAGCAGTGCCCGAGCAGGGACTAGCACAGATACGCAGTATTTT
.	TRBV28	TRBJ1-5	.	CASSYPGGKNQPQHF	TGTGCCAGCAGTTACCCGGGGGGAAAAAATCAGCCCCAGCATTTT
.	TRBV5-6	TRBJ1-1	.	CASKNTGPLEAFF	TGTGCCAGCAAGAATACAGGCCCTTTAGAAGCTTTCTTT
.	TRBV2	TRBJ1-1	few	CASSTSANTEAFF	TGTGCCAGCAGTACCTCAGCGAACACTGAAGCTTTCTTT
TRBD1	TRBV5-5	TRBJ2-7	few	CASSLTGAGEQYF	TGTGCCAGCAGCTTGACAGGGGCAGGCGAGCAGTACTTC
TRBD1	TRBV14	TRBJ2-5	.	CASSQDRGRNQETQYF	TGTGCCAGCAGCCAAGACAGGGGGAGAAACCAAGAGACCCAGTACTTC
.	TRBV21-1	TRBJ1-5	.	CASSFRDRVIGSNQPQHF	TGTGCCAGCAGCTTTCGGGACAGGGTCATTGGGAGCAATCAGCCCCAGCATTTT
.	TRBV2	TRBJ1-5	.	CASTAGEATQHF	TGTGCCAGCACCGCGGGGGAAGCGACCCAGCATTTT
TRBD1	TRBV27	TRBJ1-1	.	CASSWETGGGTEAFF	TGTGCCAGCAGTTGGGAGACAGGGGGCGGCACTGAAGCTTTCTTT
TRBD1	TRBV5-1	TRBJ1-1	.	CASSSTGGGNTEAFF	TGCGCCAGCAGCTCTACAGGGGGAGGGAACACTGAAGCTTTCTTT
TRBD1	TRBV19	TRBJ1-1	.	CASSLPGQGRTEAFF	TGTGCCAGTAGTTTACCGGGACAGGGGAGGACTGAAGCTTTCTTT
.	TRBV4-1	TRBJ2-5	.	CASSYRRRGQETQYF	TGCGCCAGCAGCTACCGACGACGGGGACAAGAGACCCAGTACTTC
TRBD1	TRBV14	TRBJ1-5	.	CASSPIDRGEVTGNQPQHF	TGTGCCAGCAGCCCAATAGACAGGGGAGAGGTTACGGGCAATCAGCCCCAGCATTTT
TRBD1	TRBV5-1	TRBJ1-6	.	CASKGTGDNSPLHF	TGCGCCAGCAAAGGAACAGGGGATAATTCACCCCTCCACTTT
.	TRBV9	TRBJ1-2	.	CASSVRGDDYGYTF	TGTGCCAGCAGCGTGCGAGGGGACGACTATGGCTACACCTTC
TRBD2	TRBV6-6	TRBJ2-1	.	CASSPTRGGRMSEQFF	TGTGCCAGCAGCCCTACGCGGGGGGGTAGGATGAGTGAGCAGTTCTTC
TRBD1	TRBV6-5	TRBJ1-2	.	CASKVGGQGVYGYTF	TGTGCCAGCAAAGTCGGGGGACAGGGTGTCTATGGCTACACCTTC
.	TRBV6-1	TRBJ1-2	.	CASSRGSNYGYTF	TGTGCCAGCAGCCGAGGAAGTAACTATGGCTACACCTTC
TRBD2	TRBV4-1	TRBJ2-7	.	CASSQETGPGGRAYEQYF	TGCGCCAGCAGCCAAGAGACGGGCCCGGGCGGGAGGGCCTACGAGCAGTACTTC
.	TRBV11-2	TRBJ1-2	.	CASSTNRGGYTF	TGTGCCAGCAGCACCAATAGGGGAGGCTACACCTTC
TRBD2	TRBV5-1	TRBJ2-7	.	CASSLPGTSGIGGTYEQYF	TGCGCCAGCAGCCTTCCCGGGACTAGCGGGATTGGAGGTACCTACGAGCAGTACTTC
.	TRBV29-1	TRBJ2-5	.	CSARRNQETQYF	TGCAGCGCTAGACGCAACCAAGAGACCCAGTACTTC
.	TRBV7-2	TRBJ1-1	.	CASSFSGALNTEAFF	TGTGCCAGCAGCTTTTCAGGGGCCCTGAACACTGAAGCTTTCTTT
TRBD1	TRBV10-1	TRBJ1-2	.	CASSEWDRGGEYGYTF	TGCGCCAGCAGTGAGTGGGACAGGGGAGGGGAGTATGGCTACACCTTC
.	TRBV4-1	TRBJ2-5	once	CASSSRIQETQYF	TGCGCCAGCAGCTCGAGGATACAAGAGACCCAGTACTTC
.	TRBV19	TRBJ1-2	.	CASSIREEGYTF	TGTGCCAGTAGTATTCGGGAGGAGGGCTACACCTTC
TRBD1	TRBV5-1	TRBJ2-1	.	CASRSAGGNSYNEQFF	TGCGCCAGCAGATCGGCAGGGGGCAACTCCTACAATGAGCAGTTCTTC
TRBD1	TRBV27	TRBJ2-6	once	CASSGTDRAGANVLTF	TGTGCCAGCAGTGGTACGGACAGGGCTGGGGCCAACGTCCTGACTTTC
.	TRBV6-6	TRBJ2-5	.	CASSYEGPYQETQYF	TGTGCCAGCAGTTACGAAGGGCCGTACCAAGAGACCCAGTACTTC
TRBD1	TRBV29-1	TRBJ2-2	.	CSVGQGAVTGELFF	TGCAGCGTTGGACAGGGGGCGGTCACCGGGGAGCTGTTTTTT
.	TRBV11-2	TRBJ2-1	.	CASSLGAGGSSYNEQFF	TGTGCCAGCAGCTTAGGGGCGGGCGGGTCCTCCTACAATGAGCAGTTCTTC
TRBD2	TRBV19	TRBJ2-7	.	CASSIGGLAGAQYF	TGTGCCAGTAGTATTGGGGGACTAGCGGGAGCACAGTACTTC
TRBD2	TRBV9	TRBJ2-3	.	CASSAGTRGADTQYF	TGTGCCAGCAGCGCAGGGACCCGGGGGGCAGATACGCAGTATTTT
TRBD1	TRBV6-5	TRBJ2-7	.	CASRGQSYEQYF	TGTGCCAGCAGGGGACAGTCCTACGAGCAGTACTTC
TRBD2	TRBV7-9	TRBJ2-1	.	CASSLPPGLAGENNEQFF	TGTGCCAGCAGCTTACCCCCCGGACTAGCGGGGGAAAACAATGAGCAGTTCTTC
.	TRBV7-2	TRBJ2-7	once	CASSSPPSNSSYEQYF	TGTGCCAGCAGCTCCCCCCCTTCTAACAGCTCCTACGAGCAGTACTTC
.	TRBV5-4	TRBJ1-1	.	CASSAKVRADTEAFF	TGTGCCAGCAGCGCCAAGGTGAGGGCGGACACTGAAGCTTTCTTT
TRBD1	TRBV4-2	TRBJ1-5	.	CASSQETGAPNQPQHF	TGTGCCAGCAGCCAGGAAACAGGGGCTCCCAATCAGCCCCAGCATTTT
TRBD1	TRBV19	TRBJ1-3	.	CASSITGQAGNTIYF	TGTGCCAGTAGTATAACGGGACAGGCTGGAAACACCATATATTTT
.	TRBV18	TRBJ1-3	.	CASSPPAGFGNTIYF	TGTGCCAGCTCACCACCGGCAGGGTTCGGAAACACCATATATTTT
TRBD1	TRBV19	TRBJ1-1	few	CASSTRQGAGGTEAFF	TGTGCCAGTAGTACCCGACAGGGGGCCGGTGGCACTGAAGCTTTCTTT